This TCR beta chain was observed in a study of blood T cell repertoires in COVID-19. Whole-study context: PBMCs, B-cell-depleted T cells, or T cells were the source of the cDNA or gDNA that made up the material.

The assay was immunoSEQ multiplex PCR, and TCRdb's table has in-frame clones only and misses some. This table has roughly 43,000 clones, around 85% appearing once. Germline CDR1 SGHDT, CDR2 YYEEEE. The CDR3 runs 13 residues. Trimming took 0 bases from V and 7 from J, leaving 10 bases between them. The receptor was derived from a human donor in a cohort sampled during active COVID-19. The donor label of this sample is uncertain. What was sequenced was peripheral blood. The chain employs TRBV5-6 and TRBJ1-2; tentative D call: TRBD1 (5 bases). Here the CDR3 DNA reads TGTGCCAGCAGCTTGGCCAAAGGGGTTGGCTACACCTTC. The encoded protein is CASSLAKGVGYTF.